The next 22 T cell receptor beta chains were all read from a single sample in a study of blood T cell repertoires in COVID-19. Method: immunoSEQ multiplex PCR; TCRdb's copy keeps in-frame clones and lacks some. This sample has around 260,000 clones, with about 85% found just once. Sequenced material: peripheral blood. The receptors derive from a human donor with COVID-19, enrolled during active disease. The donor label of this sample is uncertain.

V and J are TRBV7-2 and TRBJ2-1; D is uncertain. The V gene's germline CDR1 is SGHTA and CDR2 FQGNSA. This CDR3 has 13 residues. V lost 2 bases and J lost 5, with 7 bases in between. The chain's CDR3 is CASSLNQDNEQFF. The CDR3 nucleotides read TGTGCCAGCAGCTTAAACCAGGACAATGAGCAGTTCTTC.

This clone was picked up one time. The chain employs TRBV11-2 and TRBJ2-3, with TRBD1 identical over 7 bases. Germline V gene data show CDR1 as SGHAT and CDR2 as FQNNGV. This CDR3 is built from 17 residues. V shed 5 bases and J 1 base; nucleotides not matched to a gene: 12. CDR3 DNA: TGTGCCAGCAGCCGCGCCCAGGGGGTATTTGGCACAGATACGCAGTATTTT. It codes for CASSRAQGVFGTDTQYF.

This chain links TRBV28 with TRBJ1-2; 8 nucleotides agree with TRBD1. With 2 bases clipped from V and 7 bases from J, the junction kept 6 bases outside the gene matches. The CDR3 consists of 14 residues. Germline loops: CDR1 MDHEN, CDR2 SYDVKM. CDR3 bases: TGTGCCAGCAGTTTACTTCGGCAGGGGGCTGGCTACACCTTC. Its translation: CASSLLRQGAGYTF.

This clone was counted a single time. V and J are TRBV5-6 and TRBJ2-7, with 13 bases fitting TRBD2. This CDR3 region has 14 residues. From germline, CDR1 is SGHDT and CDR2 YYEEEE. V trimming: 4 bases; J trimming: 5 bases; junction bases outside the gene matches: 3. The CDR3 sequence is CASSPGLAGDEQYF. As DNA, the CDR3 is TGTGCCAGCAGCCCCGGACTAGCGGGAGACGAGCAGTACTTC.

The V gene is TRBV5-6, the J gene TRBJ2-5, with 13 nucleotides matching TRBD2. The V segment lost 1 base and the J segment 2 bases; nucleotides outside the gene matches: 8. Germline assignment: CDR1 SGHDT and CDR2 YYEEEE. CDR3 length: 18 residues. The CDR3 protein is CASSLSGLAGFPQETQYF. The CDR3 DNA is TGTGCCAGCAGCTTGTCGGGACTAGCGGGATTTCCACAAGAGACCCAGTACTTC.

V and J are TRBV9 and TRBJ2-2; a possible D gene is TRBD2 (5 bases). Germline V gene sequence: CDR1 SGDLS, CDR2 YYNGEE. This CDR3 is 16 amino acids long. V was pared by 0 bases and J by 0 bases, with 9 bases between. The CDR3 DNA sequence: TGTGCCAGCAGCGTAGGCCCGGGATCGAACACCGGGGAGCTGTTTTTT. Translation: CASSVGPGSNTGELFF.

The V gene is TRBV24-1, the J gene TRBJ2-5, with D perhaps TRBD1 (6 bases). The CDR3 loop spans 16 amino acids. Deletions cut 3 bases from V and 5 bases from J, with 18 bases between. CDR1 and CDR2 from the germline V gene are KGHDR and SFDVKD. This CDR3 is CATSDGSLGAEETQYF. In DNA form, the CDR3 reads TGTGCCACCAGTGATGGTTCCCTGGGGGCCGAGGAGACCCAGTACTTC.

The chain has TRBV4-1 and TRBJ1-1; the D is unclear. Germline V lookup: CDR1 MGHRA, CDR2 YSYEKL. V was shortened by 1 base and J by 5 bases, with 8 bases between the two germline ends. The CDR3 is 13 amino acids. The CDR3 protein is CASSQGYWTEAFF. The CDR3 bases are TGCGCCAGCAGCCAAGGGTACTGGACTGAAGCTTTCTTT.

As DNA, the CDR3 is TGCAGCGGACTTCGGGACCTTACAGGGGGAGCTTTCTTT. As protein: CSGLRDLTGGAFF. This sequence joins TRBV29-1 and TRBJ1-1, with 8 bases matching TRBD1. Germline CDR1 is SQVTM and CDR2 is ANQGSEA. Trimming took 7 bases from V and 10 from J; bases not matched to a gene: 14. The CDR3 spans 13 residues.

The CDR3 loop reads CASSKGLAGGDTQYF. The DNA for the CDR3 is TGTGCCAGTAGTAAGGGACTAGCGGGAGGAGATACGCAGTATTTT. The chain carries TRBV19 and TRBJ2-3, with 15 bases matching TRBD2. With V trimmed by 4 bases and J by 5 bases, 1 base remained unmatched. CDR3 length equals 15 residues. CDR1 LNHDA and CDR2 SQIVND come from the germline V gene (reference sequence).

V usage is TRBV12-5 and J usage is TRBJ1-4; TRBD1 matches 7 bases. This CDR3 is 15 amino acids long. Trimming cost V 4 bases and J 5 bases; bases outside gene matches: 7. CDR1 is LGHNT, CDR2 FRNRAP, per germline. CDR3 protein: CASGSPGTVNEKLFF. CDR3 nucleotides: TGTGCTAGTGGTTCCCCCGGGACAGTAAATGAAAAACTGTTTTTT.

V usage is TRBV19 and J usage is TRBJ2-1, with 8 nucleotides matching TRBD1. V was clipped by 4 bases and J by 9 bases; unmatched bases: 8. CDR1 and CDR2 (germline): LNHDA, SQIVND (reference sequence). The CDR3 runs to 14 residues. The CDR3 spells CASSTGTGFIEQFF. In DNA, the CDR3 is TGTGCCAGTAGTACGGGGACAGGCTTCATTGAGCAGTTCTTC.

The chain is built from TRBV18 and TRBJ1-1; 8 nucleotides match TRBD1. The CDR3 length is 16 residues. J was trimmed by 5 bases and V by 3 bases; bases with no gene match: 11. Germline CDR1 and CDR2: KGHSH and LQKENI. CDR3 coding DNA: TGTGCCAGCTCACCCCTGGGACAGGAATCTTGGACTGAAGCTTTCTTT. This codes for CASSPLGQESWTEAFF.

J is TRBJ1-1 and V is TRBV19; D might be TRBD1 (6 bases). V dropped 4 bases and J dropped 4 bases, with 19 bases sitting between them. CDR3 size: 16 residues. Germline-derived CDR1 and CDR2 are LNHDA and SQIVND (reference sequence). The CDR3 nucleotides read TGTGCCAGTAGTACCTGGGCCAGGGGTGGATTCACTGAAGCTTTCTTT. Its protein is CASSTWARGGFTEAFF.

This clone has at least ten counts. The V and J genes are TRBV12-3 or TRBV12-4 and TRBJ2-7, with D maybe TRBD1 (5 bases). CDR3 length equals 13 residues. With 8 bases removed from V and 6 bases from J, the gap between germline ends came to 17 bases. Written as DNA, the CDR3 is TGTGCCAGCGGGGCTTTTGGAGTCTCCGAGCAGTACTTC. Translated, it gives CASGAFGVSEQYF.

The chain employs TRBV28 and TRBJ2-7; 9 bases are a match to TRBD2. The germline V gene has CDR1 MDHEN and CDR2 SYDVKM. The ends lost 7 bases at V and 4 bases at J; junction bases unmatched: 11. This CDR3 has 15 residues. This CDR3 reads CASILSGSGNYEQYF. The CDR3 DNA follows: TGTGCCAGCATCCTTAGCGGGAGCGGAAATTACGAGCAGTACTTC. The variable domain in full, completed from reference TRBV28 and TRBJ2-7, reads DVKVTQSSRYLVKRTGEKVFLECVQDMDHENMFWYRQDPGLGLRLIYFSYDVKMKEKGDIPEGYSVSREKKERFSLILESASTNQTSMYLCASILSGSGNYEQYFGPGTRLTVT.

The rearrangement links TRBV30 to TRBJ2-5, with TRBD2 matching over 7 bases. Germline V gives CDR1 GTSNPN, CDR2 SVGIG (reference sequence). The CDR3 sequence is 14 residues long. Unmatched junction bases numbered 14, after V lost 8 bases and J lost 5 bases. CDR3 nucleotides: TGTGCCCGGGGGGTTAGCGGAATGGGGGAGACCCAGTACTTC. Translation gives CARGVSGMGETQYF.

Here the CDR3 DNA reads TGCGCCAGCAGCTCTATGACAGGGACGGGAGAGCAGTACTTC. Its protein product is CASSSMTGTGEQYF. The rearrangement uses TRBV5-1 and TRBJ2-7, with TRBD1 matching over 7 bases. The germline CDR1 and CDR2 sequences are SGHRS and YFSETQ. The junction had 10 bases not matched to a gene; V was cut back by 3 bases and J by 7 bases. The CDR3 consists of 14 residues.

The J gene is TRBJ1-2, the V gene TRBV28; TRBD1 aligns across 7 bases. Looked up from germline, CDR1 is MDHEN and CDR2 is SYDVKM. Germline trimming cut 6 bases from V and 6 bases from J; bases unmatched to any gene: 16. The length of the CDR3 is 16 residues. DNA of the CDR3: TGTGCCAGCAGCTCAAGTACAGGGGAATTTGCCCATGGCTACACCTTC. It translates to CASSSSTGEFAHGYTF.

CDR3 sequence: CASSESILGTDNEKLFF. The CDR3 DNA follows: TGTGCCAGCAGTGAATCTATCCTCGGGACAGATAATGAAAAACTGTTTTTT. This chain joins TRBV25-1 and TRBJ1-4, with TRBD1 identical over 7 bases. V was clipped by 1 base and J by 4 bases; unmatched bases: 9. The CDR3 is made up of 17 amino acids. CDR1 is MGHDK, CDR2 SYGVNS, per germline.

The CDR3 reads CAISEFGGGGTEAFF. CDR3 nucleotide sequence: TGTGCCATCAGTGAGTTCGGGGGGGGAGGCACTGAAGCTTTCTTT. The chain uses TRBV10-3 and TRBJ1-1, with D possibly matching TRBD1 (5 bases). There are 15 residues in the CDR3. Germline V gives CDR1 ENHRY, CDR2 SYGVKD. V lost 1 base and J 4 bases, leaving 13 bases between the germline ends.

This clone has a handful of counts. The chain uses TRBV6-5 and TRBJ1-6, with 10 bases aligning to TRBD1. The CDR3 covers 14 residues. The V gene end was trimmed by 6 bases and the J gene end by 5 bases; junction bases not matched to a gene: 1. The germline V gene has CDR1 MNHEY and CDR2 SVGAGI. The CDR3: CASRGQGHNSPLHF. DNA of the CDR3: TGTGCCAGCAGGGGACAGGGGCATAATTCACCCCTCCACTTT.